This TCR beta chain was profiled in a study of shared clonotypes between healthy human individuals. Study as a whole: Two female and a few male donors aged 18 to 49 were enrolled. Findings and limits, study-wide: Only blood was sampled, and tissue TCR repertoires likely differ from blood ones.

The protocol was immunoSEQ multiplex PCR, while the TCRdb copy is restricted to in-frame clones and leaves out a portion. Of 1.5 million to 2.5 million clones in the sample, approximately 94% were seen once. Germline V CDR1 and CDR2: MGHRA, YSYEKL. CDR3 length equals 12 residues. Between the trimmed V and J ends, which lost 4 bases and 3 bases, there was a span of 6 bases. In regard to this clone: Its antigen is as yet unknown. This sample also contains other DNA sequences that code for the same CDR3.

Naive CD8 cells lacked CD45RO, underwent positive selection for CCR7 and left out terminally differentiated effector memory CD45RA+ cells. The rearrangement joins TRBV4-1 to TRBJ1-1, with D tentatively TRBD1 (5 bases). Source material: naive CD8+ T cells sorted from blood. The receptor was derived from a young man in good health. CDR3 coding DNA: TGCGCCAGCAGCCGAGGGGACACTGAAGCTTTCTTT. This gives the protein CASSRGDTEAFF.